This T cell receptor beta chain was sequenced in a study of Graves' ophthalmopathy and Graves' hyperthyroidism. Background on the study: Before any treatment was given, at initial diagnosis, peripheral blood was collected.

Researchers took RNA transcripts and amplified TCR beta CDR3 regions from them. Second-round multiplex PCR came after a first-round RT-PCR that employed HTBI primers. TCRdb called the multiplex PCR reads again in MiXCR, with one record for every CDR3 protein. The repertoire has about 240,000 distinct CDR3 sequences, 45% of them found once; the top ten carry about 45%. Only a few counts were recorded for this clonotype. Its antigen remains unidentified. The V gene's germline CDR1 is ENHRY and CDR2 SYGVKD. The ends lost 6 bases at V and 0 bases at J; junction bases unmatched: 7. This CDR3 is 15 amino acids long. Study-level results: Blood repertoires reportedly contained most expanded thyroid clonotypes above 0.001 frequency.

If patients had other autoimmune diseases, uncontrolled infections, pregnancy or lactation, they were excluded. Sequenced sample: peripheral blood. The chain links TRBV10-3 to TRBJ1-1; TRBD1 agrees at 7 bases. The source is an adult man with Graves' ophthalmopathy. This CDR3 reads CAIRTIQGLNTEAFF. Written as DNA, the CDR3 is TGTGCCATCAGGACCATACAGGGGTTGAACACTGAAGCTTTCTTT.